Below are 28 T cell receptor beta chains sequenced from a single sample in a study of post-analysis software for immune sequencing data. Study findings and constraints: Compared with controls, patients had more of about 5 TRBV segments, including TRBV5-6, TRBV5-1 and TRBV20-1.

Carried by the TCR beta cDNA libraries were unique molecular identifiers. TCRdb re-derived calls from the PCR reads in MiXCR, one entry per CDR3 protein. The top ten hold 4.5% to 7.5% of the sample, which has roughly 540,000 distinct CDR3 sequences, roughly 34% seen once. The antigens these receptors bind are not known. Sequencing was carried out using blood. These receptors originate from a girl under 18 with multiple sclerosis.

This clonotype was picked up a small number of times. V gene TRBV4-1 combines with J gene TRBJ2-7; 7 positions agree with TRBD2. With 3 bases clipped from V and 4 bases from J, the junction kept 9 bases outside the gene matches. This CDR3 contains 15 residues. Germline loops: CDR1 MGHRA, CDR2 YSYEKL. The CDR3 DNA reads as TGCGCCAGCAGCCAGAGGACTAGATCCAAGTACGAGCAGTACTTC. This translates into CASSQRTRSKYEQYF.

The table lists this clonotype with many counts. CDR3 amino acids: CASSQPGTGGGYTF. The CDR3 DNA follows: TGTGCCAGCAGCCAGCCCGGGACAGGGGGCGGCTACACCTTC. The V and J genes are TRBV4-2 and TRBJ1-2; 12 bases are a match to TRBD1. The V gene end was trimmed by 3 bases and the J gene end by 8 bases; junction bases not matched to a gene: 4. The CDR3 is 14 residues long. Germline assignment: CDR1 LGHNA and CDR2 YNFKEQ.

This clonotype was observed once. The chain links TRBV5-1 to TRBJ1-1; unclear D gene. Trimming took off 3 bases at V and 2 bases at J, with 11 bases between the two ends. The germline V gene encodes CDR1 SGHRS and CDR2 YFSETQ. CDR3 length: 14 amino acids. CDR3 nucleotide sequence: TGCGCCAGCAGCTCAGAGACAAGAAACACTGAAGCTTTCTTT. This translates into CASSSETRNTEAFF.

The chain has TRBV28 and TRBJ1-2; D is undetermined. Trimming removed 1 base at V and 8 bases at J, with 8 bases between. The CDR3 contains 12 residues. The V gene's germline CDR1 is MDHEN and CDR2 SYDVKM. This CDR3 reads CASSLSLGGYTF. The CDR3 bases are TGTGCCAGCAGTTTATCGTTGGGCGGCTACACCTTC.

In its sample, this clonotype was seen a few times. This chain joins TRBV5-1 and TRBJ2-3; 8 bases fit TRBD1. CDR1 is SGHRS, CDR2 YFSETQ, per germline. Trimming took 4 bases from V and 6 from J; bases not matched to a gene: 10. The CDR3 consists of 15 residues. The DNA for the CDR3 is TGCGCCAGCAGCAAAGGGGGACAGGCGGGGGATACGCAGTATTTT. It yields the protein CASSKGGQAGDTQYF.

The chain carries TRBV5-6 and TRBJ1-1; D is uncertain. The CDR3 sequence is 14 residues long. Germline CDR1 is SGHDT and CDR2 is YYEEEE. The ends were cut back, 0 bases at V and 1 base at J, with 7 bases in the middle. DNA of the CDR3: TGTGCCAGCAGCTTGGTGCCCGCGAACACTGAAGCTTTCTTT. This translates into CASSLVPANTEAFF. Variable domain in full (rest from reference TRBV5-6 and TRBJ1-1): DAGVTQSPTHLIKTRGQQVTLRCSPKSGHDTVSWYQQALGQGPQFIFQYYEEEERQRGNFPDRFSGHQFPNYSSELNVNALLLGDSALYLCASSLVPANTEAFFGQGTRLTVV.

This clonotype occurred many times. The chain is built from TRBV12-5 and TRBJ2-5; D might be TRBD2 (5 bases). The CDR3 spans 11 residues. Germline assignment: CDR1 LGHNT and CDR2 FRNRAP. CDR3 in DNA: TGTGCCAGCGGTCTAGAAGAGACCCAGTACTTC. Translated, it gives CASGLEETQYF.

The rearrangement links TRBV30 to TRBJ1-2; D not resolved. Germline loops: CDR1 GTSNPN, CDR2 SVGIG (reference sequence). Trimming left V 2 bases short and J 8 bases short, with 15 bases between. The CDR3 contains 13 residues. The CDR3 sequence is CAWSPPIVGGYTF. The CDR3 DNA follows: TGTGCCTGGAGTCCACCAATCGTCGGGGGCTACACCTTC.

This clonotype was detected only a few times. The V and J genes are TRBV7-9 and TRBJ1-3; D remains unclear. The CDR3 is 13 residues long. The V end was cut by 5 bases, the J end by 0 bases, with 5 bases between. Germline V CDR1 and CDR2: SEHNR, FQNEAQ (reference sequence). This chain's CDR3 is CASSLDSGNTIYF. DNA of the CDR3: TGTGCCAGCAGCCTAGACTCTGGAAACACCATATATTTT.

The rearrangement links TRBV7-8 to TRBJ2-7; 7 bases line up with TRBD1. V lost 2 bases and J lost 2; bases outside the gene matches: 3. CDR3 size: 14 residues. The germline V gene has CDR1 SGHVS and CDR2 FQNEAQ. CDR3 sequence: CASSLWGQTYEQYF. CDR3 coding DNA: TGTGCCAGCAGCTTATGGGGACAGACCTACGAGCAGTACTTC. Full variable domain (remainder filled in from reference TRBV7-8 and TRBJ2-7): GAGVSQSPRYKVAKRGQDVALRCDPISGHVSLFWYQQALGQGPEFLTYFQNEAQLDKSGLPSDRFFAERPEGSVSTLKIQRTQQEDSAVYLCASSLWGQTYEQYFGPGTRLTVT.

The V call is TRBV20-1, the J call TRBJ2-5; D ambiguous. V was trimmed by 6 bases and J by 4 bases, leaving 9 bases between them. This CDR3 has 11 residues. CDR1 DFQATT and CDR2 SNEGSKA come from the germline V gene (reference sequence). CDR3: CSAVRGETQYF. The DNA of the CDR3 is TGCAGTGCGGTCCGTGGAGAGACCCAGTACTTC.

This clonotype was detected a few times. The chain carries TRBV7-9 and TRBJ2-1, with TRBD1 matching over 8 bases. Germline-derived CDR1 and CDR2 are SEHNR and FQNEAQ (reference sequence). This CDR3 has 15 residues. The V segment lost 5 bases and the J segment 9 bases; nucleotides outside the gene matches: 12. The CDR3 nucleotides read TGTGCCAGCAGCCCGGCTGCGACCAGGGGGCGTGAGCAGTTCTTC. Residues: CASSPAATRGREQFF.

In this sample, this clonotype turned up many times. V and J are TRBV25-1 and TRBJ2-7; TRBD1 might be the D (5 bases). This CDR3 is 12 amino acids long. The germline V gene encodes CDR1 MGHDK and CDR2 SYGVNS. V lost 6 bases and J lost 4, with 10 bases in between. The CDR3 loop reads CASRGDSYEQYF. CDR3 DNA: TGTGCCAGCAGAGGCGACAGTTACGAGCAGTACTTC.

The rearrangement uses TRBV27 and TRBJ2-5; possibly TRBD1 for D (6 bases). The germline V gene has CDR1 MNHEY and CDR2 SMNVEV (reference sequence). V lost 6 bases to trimming and J lost 5 bases, with 19 bases between them. The CDR3 totals 15 residues. The CDR3 loop is CASSTNQGFRETQYF. The CDR3 DNA reads as TGTGCCAGCAGCACTAACCAGGGGTTTAGGGAGACCCAGTACTTC.

This clonotype was detected ten times or more. The V gene is TRBV7-3, the J gene TRBJ2-1, with TRBD2 matching 11 bases. Looked up from germline, CDR1 is SGHTA and CDR2 is FQGTGA. CDR3 size: 18 residues. V was pared by 5 bases and J by 0 bases, with 9 bases of the junction left unmatched. DNA of the CDR3: TGTGCCAGCAGCCCACTAGCGGGGGATATAAACTCCTACAATGAGCAGTTCTTC. This codes for CASSPLAGDINSYNEQFF.

This clonotype was counted between two and nine times. The chain employs TRBV29-1 and TRBJ2-5; possibly TRBD2 for D (5 bases). The CDR3 is 14 residues long. The germline V gene has CDR1 SQVTM and CDR2 ANQGSEA. Between the trimmed V and J ends, which lost 4 bases and 5 bases, there was a span of 17 bases. The CDR3 DNA reads as TGCAGCGTTGTGCCCCGGGGTAGCCGGGAGACCCAGTACTTC. Translating gives CSVVPRGSRETQYF.

The chain is built from TRBV7-2 and TRBJ1-2; D might be TRBD1 (5 bases). Deletions cut 5 bases from V and 11 bases from J, with 21 bases between. Germline V CDR1 and CDR2: SGHTA, FQGNSA. This CDR3 is built from 14 residues. The chain's CDR3 is CASSPWGGAGWYTF. The DNA of the CDR3 is TGTGCCAGCAGCCCGTGGGGAGGGGCAGGCTGGTACACCTTC.

The table lists this clonotype with a few counts. The chain is built from TRBV5-1 and TRBJ1-2; 9 nucleotides match TRBD1. Losses at the gene ends were 4 bases for V and 6 bases for J; bases not matched to a gene: 10. Germline loops: CDR1 SGHRS, CDR2 YFSETQ. The length of the CDR3 is 15 residues. The CDR3 bases are TGCGCCAGCAGCATTCGGACAGGGGTTAAAGATGGCTACACCTTC. This gives the protein CASSIRTGVKDGYTF.

With regard to this clonotype: The junction departs from germline at one end; a sequencing error may be responsible. This rearrangement joins TRBV20-1 to TRBJ2-3, with D tentatively TRBD1 or TRBD2 (6 bases each). This CDR3 spans 13 amino acids. Germline V gene lookup returns CDR1 DFQATT and CDR2 SNEGSKA (reference sequence). In DNA, the CDR3 is TGCAGTGCTAAGGGGGGCAGTCCGGATATGCAGTATTTT. It translates to CSAKGGSPDMQYF.

The chain uses TRBV7-2 and TRBJ1-2; D call uncertain. This CDR3 contains 14 residues. Trimming shortened V by 5 bases and J by 4 bases, and 14 bases separated the two germline ends. Germline-derived CDR1 and CDR2 are SGHTA and FQGNSA. The CDR3 region has the DNA TGTGCCAGCAGCCGACTCGTCAGGAGCTATGGCTACACCTTC. The encoded protein is CASSRLVRSYGYTF. Together with reference TRBV7-2 and TRBJ1-2, the CDR3 gives the full variable domain: GAGVSQSPSNKVTEKGKDVELRCDPISGHTALYWYRQSLGQGLEFLIYFQGNSAPDKSGLPSDRFSAERTGGSVSTLTIQRTQQEDSAVYLCASSRLVRSYGYTFGSGTRLTVV.

To note about this clonotype: One junction end disagrees with the germline gene, perhaps due to a read error. The rearrangement joins TRBV27 to TRBJ2-3; 10 bases fit TRBD2. The CDR3 spans 16 residues. Germline-derived CDR1 and CDR2 are MNHEY and SMNVEV (reference sequence). CDR3 protein: CAGSARLAGGTDTQYF. CDR3 sequence (DNA): TGTGCCGGCAGTGCCCGGCTAGCGGGGGGCACAGATACGCAGTATTTT.

A few counts support this clonotype. This chain connects TRBV3-1 to TRBJ2-1, with TRBD2 as a possible D gene (6 bases). The CDR3 consists of 13 residues. V was cut by 0 bases and J by 12 bases, with 12 bases left in between. Germline V lookup: CDR1 LGHDT, CDR2 YNNKEL (reference sequence). In nucleotides, the CDR3 is TGTGCCAGCAGCCAAGATCTGGAGGGAGGGCAGTTCTTC. This encodes CASSQDLEGGQFF.

The chain combines TRBV4-1 with TRBJ1-1, with D perhaps TRBD1 (6 bases). Germline V gene sequence: CDR1 MGHRA, CDR2 YSYEKL. There are 15 residues in the CDR3. Between the trimmed V and J ends, which lost 4 bases and 6 bases, there was a span of 18 bases. This CDR3 reads CASSLRDNFVAEAFF. The CDR3 region has the DNA TGCGCCAGCAGCCTGCGGGACAATTTTGTGGCTGAAGCTTTCTTT.

The chain has TRBV7-8 and TRBJ2-3; D is unclear. Trimming shortened V by 5 bases and J by 4 bases, and 16 bases separated the two germline ends. The germline V gene has CDR1 SGHVS and CDR2 FQNEAQ. CDR3 size: 15 residues. The CDR3 spells CASSPRRTGADTQYF. CDR3 coding DNA: TGTGCCAGCAGCCCCCGTCGGACCGGCGCAGATACGCAGTATTTT. Variable domain in full (rest from reference TRBV7-8 and TRBJ2-3): GAGVSQSPRYKVAKRGQDVALRCDPISGHVSLFWYQQALGQGPEFLTYFQNEAQLDKSGLPSDRFFAERPEGSVSTLKIQRTQQEDSAVYLCASSPRRTGADTQYFGPGTRLTVL.

This CDR3 is CASSLDRGFNTGELFF. The DNA for the CDR3 is TGTGCCAGCAGCTTGGACAGGGGGTTCAACACCGGGGAGCTGTTTTTT. This sequence joins TRBV11-2 and TRBJ2-2; TRBD1 aligns across 10 bases. This CDR3 is 16 amino acids long. With 3 bases clipped from V and 2 bases from J, the junction kept 3 bases outside the gene matches. Per germline, CDR1 SGHAT and CDR2 FQNNGV.

The sample holds a few counts of this clonotype. CDR3: CASSGRIQQETQYF. CDR3 DNA sequence: TGTGCCAGCAGCGGACGGATCCAACAAGAGACCCAGTACTTC. The rearrangement joins TRBV2 to TRBJ2-5, with D hard to call. In germline, CDR1 is SNHLY, CDR2 FYNNEI. The ends were cut back, 6 bases at V and 2 bases at J, with 13 bases in the middle. The CDR3 extends over 14 amino acids.

With respect to this clonotype: The junction shows a germline mismatch at one end, possibly a read error. J is TRBJ1-2 and V is TRBV12-3 or TRBV12-4; maybe TRBD1 (6 bases). The CDR3 has 14 amino acids. The CDR3 region has the DNA TGTGCCAGCAGCCAAGGACAGCCGAACTATGACTACACCTTC. As protein: CASSQGQPNYDYTF.

This clonotype was counted once. The chain has TRBV12-3 or TRBV12-4 and TRBJ2-4; no reliable D call. Trimming removed 5 bases at V and 13 bases at J, with 12 bases between. The CDR3 has 11 amino acids. The CDR3 DNA follows: TGTGCCAGCAGTACCTACTCCGGGCAGTACTTC. Residues: CASSTYSGQYF.